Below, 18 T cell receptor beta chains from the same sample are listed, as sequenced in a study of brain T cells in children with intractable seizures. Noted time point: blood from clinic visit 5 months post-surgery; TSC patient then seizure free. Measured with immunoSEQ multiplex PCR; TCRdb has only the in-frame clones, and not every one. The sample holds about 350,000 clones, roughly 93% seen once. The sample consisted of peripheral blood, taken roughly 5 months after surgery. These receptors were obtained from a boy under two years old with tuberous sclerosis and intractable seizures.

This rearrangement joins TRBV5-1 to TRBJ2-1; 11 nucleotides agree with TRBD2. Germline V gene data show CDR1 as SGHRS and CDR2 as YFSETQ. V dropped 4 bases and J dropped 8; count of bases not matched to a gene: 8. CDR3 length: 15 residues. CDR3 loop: CASSTTSGRTYEQFF. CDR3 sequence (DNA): TGCGCCAGCAGCACTACTAGCGGGAGAACGTATGAGCAGTTCTTC.

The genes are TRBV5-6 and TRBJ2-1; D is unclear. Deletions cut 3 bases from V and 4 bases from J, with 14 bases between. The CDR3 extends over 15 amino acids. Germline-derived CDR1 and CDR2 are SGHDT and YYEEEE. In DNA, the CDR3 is TGTGCCAGCAGCTATCCCGTCCCGAGGTACAATGAGCAGTTCTTC. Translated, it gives CASSYPVPRYNEQFF.

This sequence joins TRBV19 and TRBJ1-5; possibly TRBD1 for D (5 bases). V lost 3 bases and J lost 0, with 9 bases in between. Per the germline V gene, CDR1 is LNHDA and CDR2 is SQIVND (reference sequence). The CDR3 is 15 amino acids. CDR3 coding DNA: TGTGCCAGTAGTATGACAGAATATAGCAATCAGCCCCAGCATTTT. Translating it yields CASSMTEYSNQPQHF.

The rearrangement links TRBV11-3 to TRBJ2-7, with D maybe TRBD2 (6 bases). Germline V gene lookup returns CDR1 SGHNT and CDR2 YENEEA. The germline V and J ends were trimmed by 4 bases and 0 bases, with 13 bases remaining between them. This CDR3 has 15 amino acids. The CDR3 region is CASSSPSDFSYEQYF. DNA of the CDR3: TGTGCCAGCAGCTCACCTAGCGACTTCTCCTACGAGCAGTACTTC.

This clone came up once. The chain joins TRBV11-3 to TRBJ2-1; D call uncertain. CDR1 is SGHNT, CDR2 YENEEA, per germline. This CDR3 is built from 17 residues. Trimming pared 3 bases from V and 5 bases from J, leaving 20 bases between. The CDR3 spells CASSFYLTRSRHNEQFF. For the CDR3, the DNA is TGTGCCAGCAGCTTCTACTTGACACGATCTAGACACAATGAGCAGTTCTTC.

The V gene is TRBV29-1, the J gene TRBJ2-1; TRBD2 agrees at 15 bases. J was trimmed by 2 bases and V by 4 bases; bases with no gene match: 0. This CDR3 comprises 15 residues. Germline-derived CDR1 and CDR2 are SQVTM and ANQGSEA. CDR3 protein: CSVGTSGGAYNEQFF. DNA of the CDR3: TGCAGCGTTGGGACTAGCGGGGGGGCCTACAATGAGCAGTTCTTC.

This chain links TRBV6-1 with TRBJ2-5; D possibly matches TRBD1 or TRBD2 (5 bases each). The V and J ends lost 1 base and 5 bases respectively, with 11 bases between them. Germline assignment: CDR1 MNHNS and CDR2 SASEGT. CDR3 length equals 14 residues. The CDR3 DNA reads TGTGCCAGCAGTGAAGGGGGGTCCTGGGAGACCCAGTACTTC. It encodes CASSEGGSWETQYF.

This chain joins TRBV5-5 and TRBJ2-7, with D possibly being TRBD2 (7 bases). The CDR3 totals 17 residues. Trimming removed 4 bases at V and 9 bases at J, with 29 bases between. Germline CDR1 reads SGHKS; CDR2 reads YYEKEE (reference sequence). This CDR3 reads CASSPKGGGVLLNMQYF. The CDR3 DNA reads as TGTGCCAGCAGCCCAAAGGGCGGGGGCGTACTTCTTAATATGCAGTACTTC.

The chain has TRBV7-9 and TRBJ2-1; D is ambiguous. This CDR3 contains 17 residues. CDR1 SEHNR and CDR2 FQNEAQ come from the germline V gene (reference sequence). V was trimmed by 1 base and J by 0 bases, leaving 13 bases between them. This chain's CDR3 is CASSLDFEESSYNEQFF. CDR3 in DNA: TGTGCCAGCAGCTTAGATTTTGAGGAGAGCTCCTACAATGAGCAGTTCTTC.

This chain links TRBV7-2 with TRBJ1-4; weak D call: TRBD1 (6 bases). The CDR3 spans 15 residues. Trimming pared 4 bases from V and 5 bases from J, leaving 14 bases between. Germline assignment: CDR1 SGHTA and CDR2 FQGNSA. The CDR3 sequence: CASSYSGAPNEKLFF. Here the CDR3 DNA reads TGTGCCAGCAGCTATTCAGGGGCCCCGAATGAAAAACTGTTTTTT.

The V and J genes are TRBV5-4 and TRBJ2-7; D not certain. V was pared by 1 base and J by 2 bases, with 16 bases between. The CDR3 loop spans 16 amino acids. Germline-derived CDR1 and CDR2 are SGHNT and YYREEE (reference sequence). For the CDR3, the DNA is TGTGCCAGCAGCTTGTTTATGTCCTCAGGACCCTACGAGCAGTACTTC. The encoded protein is CASSLFMSSGPYEQYF.

CDR3 sequence reads: CASSPGEYRRSSYNSPLHF. As DNA, the CDR3 is TGTGCCAGCAGCCCCGGGGAGTACAGGCGGAGCTCCTATAATTCACCCCTCCACTTT. The chain has TRBV7-2 and TRBJ1-6, with D tentatively TRBD1 (5 bases). V gave up 5 bases and J gave up 0 bases, with 20 bases separating them. Looked up from germline, CDR1 is SGHTA and CDR2 is FQGNSA. This CDR3 contains 19 residues.

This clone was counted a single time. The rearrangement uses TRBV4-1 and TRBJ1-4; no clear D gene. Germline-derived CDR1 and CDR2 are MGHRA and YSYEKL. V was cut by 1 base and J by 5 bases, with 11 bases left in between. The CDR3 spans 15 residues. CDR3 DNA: TGCGCCAGCAGCCAAGGCAGAGCTTCCAATGAAAAACTGTTTTTT. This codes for CASSQGRASNEKLFF.

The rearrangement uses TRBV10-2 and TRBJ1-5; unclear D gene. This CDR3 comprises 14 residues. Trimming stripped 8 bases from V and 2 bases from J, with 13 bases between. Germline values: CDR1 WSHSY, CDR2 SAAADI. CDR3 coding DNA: TGCGCCAGCGTCGATTCTGGGGGCAATCAGCCCCAGCATTTT. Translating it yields CASVDSGGNQPQHF.

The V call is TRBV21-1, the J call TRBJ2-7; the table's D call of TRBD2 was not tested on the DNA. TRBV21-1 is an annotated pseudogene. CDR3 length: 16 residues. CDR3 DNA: TGTGCCAGCAGCCCGCTTCGAGGGGGGGCCCCCTACGAGCAGTACTTC. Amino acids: CASSPLRGGAPYEQYF.

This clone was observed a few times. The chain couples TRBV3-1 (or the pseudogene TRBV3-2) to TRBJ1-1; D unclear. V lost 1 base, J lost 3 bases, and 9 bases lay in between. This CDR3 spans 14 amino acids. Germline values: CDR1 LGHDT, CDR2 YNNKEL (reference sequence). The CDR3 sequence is CASSQAAGYTEAFF. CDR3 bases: TGTGCCAGCAGCCAAGCTGCTGGGTACACTGAAGCTTTCTTT.

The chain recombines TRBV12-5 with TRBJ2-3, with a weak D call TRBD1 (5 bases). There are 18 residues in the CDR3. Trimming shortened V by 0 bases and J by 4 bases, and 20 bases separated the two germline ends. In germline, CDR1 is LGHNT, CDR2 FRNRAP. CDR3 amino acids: CASGLVQEGRFWADTQYF. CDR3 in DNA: TGTGCTAGTGGTTTGGTACAGGAAGGGCGGTTTTGGGCAGATACGCAGTATTTT.

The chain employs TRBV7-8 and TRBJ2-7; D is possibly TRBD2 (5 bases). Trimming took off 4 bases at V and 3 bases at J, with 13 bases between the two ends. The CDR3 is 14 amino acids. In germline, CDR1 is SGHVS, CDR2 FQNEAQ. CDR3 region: CASSSRFSVYEQYF. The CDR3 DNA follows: TGTGCCAGCAGCTCCAGGTTTAGCGTCTACGAGCAGTACTTC. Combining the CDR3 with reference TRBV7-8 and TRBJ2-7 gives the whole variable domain GAGVSQSPRYKVAKRGQDVALRCDPISGHVSLFWYQQALGQGPEFLTYFQNEAQLDKSGLPSDRFFAERPEGSVSTLKIQRTQQEDSAVYLCASSSRFSVYEQYFGPGTRLTVT.